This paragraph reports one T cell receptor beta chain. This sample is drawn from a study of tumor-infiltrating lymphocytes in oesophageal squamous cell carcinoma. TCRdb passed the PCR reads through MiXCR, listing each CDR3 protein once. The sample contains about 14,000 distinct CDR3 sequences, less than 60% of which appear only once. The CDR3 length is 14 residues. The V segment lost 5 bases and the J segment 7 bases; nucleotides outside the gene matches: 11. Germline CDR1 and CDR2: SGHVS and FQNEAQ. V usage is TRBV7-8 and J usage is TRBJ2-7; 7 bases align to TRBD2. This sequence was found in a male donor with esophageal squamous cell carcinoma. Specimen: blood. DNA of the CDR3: TGTGCCAGCAGCCTCCCTAGCGGCCACAATGAGCAGTACTTC. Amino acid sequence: CASSLPSGHNEQYF.